The 29 T cell receptor beta chains given below trace back to one sample, sequenced in a study of cytomegalovirus exposure and HLA in healthy donors. The PCR contained 60 Vbeta and 13 Jbeta primers. Data came from immunoSEQ multiplex PCR; TCRdb stores just in-frame clones and leaves some out. The table records more than 55,000 clones, roughly 84% of them present only once. Sequencing used PBMCs. The receptor source for this set is a human donor in good health.

This chain joins TRBV4-3 and TRBJ1-2, with no clear D. The CDR3 totals 16 residues. V dropped 2 bases and J dropped 10 bases, with 23 bases sitting between them. Germline V gives CDR1 LGHNA, CDR2 YSLEER. CDR3 sequence (DNA): TGCGCCAGCAGCCAAATGATTGTGGGTCCGACTTCCATCTACACCTTC. As protein: CASSQMIVGPTSIYTF.

The gene calls are TRBV18 and TRBJ1-5; D not certain. The CDR3 runs to 17 residues. Deletions cut 0 bases from V and 2 bases from J, with 14 bases between. The V gene's germline CDR1 is KGHSH and CDR2 LQKENI. Here the CDR3 DNA reads TGTGCCAGCTCACCACCGGTAGGATCCCAGGGCAATCAGCCCCAGCATTTT. Translating gives CASSPPVGSQGNQPQHF. Full variable domain (outside the CDR3, taken from reference TRBV18 and TRBJ1-5): NAGVMQNPRHLVRRRGQEARLRCSPMKGHSHVYWYRQLPEEGLKFMVYLQKENIIDESGMPKERFSAEFPKEGPSILRIQQVVRGDSAAYFCASSPPVGSQGNQPQHFGDGTRLSIL.

This chain connects TRBV4-3 to TRBJ1-2; perhaps TRBD1 as D (6 bases). The CDR3 contains 16 residues. CDR1 is LGHNA, CDR2 YSLEER, per germline. Trimming removed 5 bases at V and 0 bases at J, with 16 bases between. The CDR3 reads CASSLLLDRTNYGYTF. As DNA, the CDR3 is TGCGCCAGCAGCTTGTTACTGGACAGAACTAACTATGGCTACACCTTC.

The chain joins TRBV7-2 to TRBJ2-1; 9 bases fit TRBD2. This CDR3 has 15 amino acids. Unmatched junction bases numbered 6, after V lost 1 base and J lost 8 bases. From germline, CDR1 is SGHTA and CDR2 FQGNSA. This CDR3 is CASSLGSGGVDEQFF. The CDR3 coding sequence is TGTGCCAGCAGCTTAGGTAGCGGGGGAGTCGATGAGCAGTTCTTC.

This clone is a singleton in its sample. At one end, the junction sequence differs from germline, possibly due to a read error. V and J are TRBV7-2 and TRBJ2-3, with D perhaps matching TRBD2 (5 bases). Germline assignment: CDR1 SGHTA and CDR2 FQGNSA. The CDR3 spans 16 residues. CDR3 DNA sequence: TGTGCCTGCAGCCCCGAGGCCCGAGGGTTAGCAGATACGCAGTATTTT. It codes for CACSPEARGLADTQYF.

The chain has TRBV2 and TRBJ2-7; D unresolved. This CDR3 region has 14 residues. Per germline, CDR1 SNHLY and CDR2 FYNNEI. V gave up 8 bases and J gave up 0 bases, with 14 bases separating them. This CDR3 reads CASLKQTNSYEQYF. CDR3 DNA sequence: TGTGCCAGCCTTAAACAGACCAACTCCTACGAGCAGTACTTC.

The V gene is TRBV18, the J gene TRBJ2-5, with unresolved D. V was cut by 2 bases and J by 3 bases, with 10 bases left in between. Germline lookup yields CDR1 KGHSH and CDR2 LQKENI. The length of the CDR3 is 14 residues. In DNA form, the CDR3 reads TGTGCCAGCTCACCAATCCGGGTTGAAGAGACCCAGTACTTC. Translation: CASSPIRVEETQYF.

This clone was observed a handful of times. The chain links TRBV14 to TRBJ2-1, with D perhaps matching TRBD2 (5 bases). The CDR3 covers 14 residues. Germline V gene sequence: CDR1 SGHDN, CDR2 FVKESK. V was cut by 4 bases and J by 7 bases, with 14 bases left in between. The CDR3 sequence is CASSPGISTNEQFF. The DNA of the CDR3 is TGTGCCAGCAGCCCGGGAATCTCTACAAATGAGCAGTTCTTC. Filled out from reference TRBV14 and TRBJ2-1, the complete variable domain reads EAGVTQFPSHSVIEKGQTVTLRCDPISGHDNLYWYRRVMGKEIKFLLHFVKESKQDESGMPNNRFLAERTGGTYSTLKVQPAELEDSGVYFCASSPGISTNEQFFGPGTRLTVL.

A few counts support this clone. This sequence joins TRBV10-3 and TRBJ2-3; 9 bases align to TRBD2. V lost 7 bases and J lost 3; bases outside the gene matches: 8. This CDR3 comprises 15 residues. Germline V gene sequence: CDR1 ENHRY, CDR2 SYGVKD. CDR3 DNA: TGTGCCATCAAGGAGCCTAGCGGGGAGACAGATACGCAGTATTTT. It yields the protein CAIKEPSGETDTQYF.

The chain links TRBV7-3 to TRBJ1-1; 9 bases are shared with TRBD1. The CDR3 runs to 15 residues. With V trimmed by 5 bases and J by 7 bases, 11 bases remained unmatched. The V gene's germline CDR1 is SGHTA and CDR2 FQGTGA. The CDR3 coding sequence is TGTGCCAGCAGCCCGGAACAGGGGGCGCGTGGTGAAGCTTTCTTT. Its translation is CASSPEQGARGEAFF.

This clone was seen once. This sequence joins TRBV5-1 and TRBJ1-1; D is perhaps TRBD1 (6 bases). CDR1 SGHRS and CDR2 YFSETQ come from the germline V gene. This CDR3 has 16 amino acids. The ends were cut back, 0 bases at V and 1 base at J, with 13 bases in the middle. This CDR3 reads CASSLGGGVTNTEAFF. CDR3 in DNA: TGCGCCAGCAGCTTGGGAGGGGGGGTCACGAACACTGAAGCTTTCTTT.

The genes are TRBV6-1 and TRBJ1-5; 11 bases line up with TRBD1. This CDR3 region has 15 residues. Germline V gene lookup returns CDR1 MNHNS and CDR2 SASEGT. The trim removed 8 bases at V and 6 bases at J, leaving 9 bases unmatched. The CDR3 reads CASERDRGVGQPQHF. CDR3 bases: TGTGCCAGCGAACGGGACAGGGGGGTGGGTCAGCCCCAGCATTTT.

The V and J genes are TRBV7-2 and TRBJ2-5, with 11 bases fitting TRBD2. Germline trimming cut 2 bases from V and 5 bases from J; bases unmatched to any gene: 7. The CDR3 loop spans 16 amino acids. The germline CDR1 and CDR2 sequences are SGHTA and FQGNSA. CDR3 sequence: CASSLLVAGGQETQYF. CDR3 DNA sequence: TGTGCCAGCAGCTTATTGGTAGCGGGGGGGCAGGAGACCCAGTACTTC.

The rearrangement uses TRBV1 and TRBJ1-4. TRBV1 is listed as a pseudogene. This CDR3 is 16 amino acids long. As DNA, the CDR3 is TGCACCAGCAGCCAACGTCACAAGGGCGGGAATGAAAAACTGTTTTTT. Amino acid sequence: CTSSQRHKGGNEKLFF.

The CDR3 loop is CASSPQREGFYEQYF. CDR3 bases: TGTGCCAGCAGCCCTCAGCGGGAGGGCTTCTACGAGCAGTACTTC. J is TRBJ2-7 and V is TRBV7-8; 10 bases fit TRBD2. CDR3 length: 15 amino acids. Germline V gene sequence: CDR1 SGHVS, CDR2 FQNEAQ. Unmatched junction bases numbered 7, after V lost 5 bases and J lost 3 bases.

The chain links TRBV11-2 to TRBJ1-1; 7 bases align to TRBD1. In germline, CDR1 is SGHAT, CDR2 FQNNGV. With 1 base clipped from V and 7 bases from J, the junction kept 6 bases outside the gene matches. The CDR3 spans 14 residues. CDR3 amino acids: CASSLARDSLEAFF. Written as DNA, the CDR3 is TGTGCCAGCAGCTTAGCTCGGGACAGTCTTGAAGCTTTCTTT.

The CDR3 DNA reads as TGTGCCAGCAGATCCAGGGGACAGGACTATGGCTACACCTTC. Translating gives CASRSRGQDYGYTF. The chain combines TRBV5-8 with TRBJ1-2; TRBD1 agrees at 8 bases. This CDR3 region has 14 residues. CDR1 is SGHTS, CDR2 YDEGEE, per germline. V was clipped by 5 bases and J by 3 bases; unmatched bases: 6.

The rearrangement uses TRBV28 and TRBJ1-1, with TRBD1 matching 9 bases. This CDR3 region has 15 residues. Germline loops: CDR1 MDHEN, CDR2 SYDVKM. The ends lost 3 bases at V and 1 base at J; junction bases unmatched: 3. The CDR3 nucleotides are TGTGCCAGCAGTTTGGGGGACAGGGAGAACACTGAAGCTTTCTTT. As protein: CASSLGDRENTEAFF.

J is TRBJ2-1 and V is TRBV7-8; 10 bases align to TRBD1. The J segment lost 5 bases and the V segment lost 8 bases, leaving 9 bases of the junction unmatched. CDR1 and CDR2 from the germline V gene are SGHVS and FQNEAQ. CDR3 length equals 15 residues. CDR3 sequence: CASYMVGQGDNEQFF. As DNA, the CDR3 is TGTGCCAGCTACATGGTTGGACAGGGGGACAATGAGCAGTTCTTC.

The DNA of the CDR3 is TGTGCCAGTAGCACCCGGGACAGGGGTGAAGCTTTCTTT. Amino acids: CASSTRDRGEAFF. The genes are TRBV19 and TRBJ1-1; 10 nucleotides agree with TRBD1. The ends lost 6 bases at V and 7 bases at J; junction bases unmatched: 5. CDR1 LNHDA and CDR2 SQIVND come from the germline V gene (reference sequence). The CDR3 contains 13 residues.

In this sample, this clone turned up once. V and J are TRBV5-4 and TRBJ2-7; 8 bases line up with TRBD2. Germline lookup yields CDR1 SGHNT and CDR2 YYREEE (reference sequence). This CDR3 region has 15 residues. J lost 7 bases, V lost 0 bases, and 9 bases had no gene match. The DNA of the CDR3 is TGTGCCAGCAGCTTGGCCGGGGGGGGCCTGAGGGAGCAGTACTTC. Amino acids: CASSLAGGGLREQYF.

The rearrangement joins TRBV28 to TRBJ2-3, with 9 bases matching TRBD2. Losses at the gene ends were 3 bases for V and 0 bases for J; bases not matched to a gene: 7. The CDR3 has 17 residues. Germline-derived CDR1 and CDR2 are MDHEN and SYDVKM. CDR3 nucleotide sequence: TGTGCCAGCAGTTTTATTGGACTAGCGACTAGCACAGATACGCAGTATTTT. It translates to CASSFIGLATSTDTQYF.

V usage is TRBV4-1 and J usage is TRBJ2-4; weak D call: TRBD2 (5 bases). This CDR3 is 15 amino acids long. Trimming shortened V by 3 bases and J by 0 bases, and 9 bases separated the two germline ends. In germline, CDR1 is MGHRA, CDR2 YSYEKL. CDR3 loop: CASSQRALAKNIQYF. CDR3 DNA: TGCGCCAGCAGCCAGAGGGCTCTAGCCAAAAACATTCAGTACTTC.

This clone was seen more than once but under ten times. The chain carries TRBV7-3 and TRBJ2-2; 8 bases map to TRBD2. CDR3 size: 18 residues. Germline V gene data show CDR1 as SGHTA and CDR2 as FQGTGA. V was clipped by 2 bases and J by 5 bases; unmatched bases: 13. CDR3 amino acids: CASSLVPLGSGVTGELFF. In DNA, the CDR3 is TGTGCCAGCAGCTTAGTCCCCCTAGGTAGCGGGGTGACCGGGGAGCTGTTTTTT. Complete variable domain (other parts from reference TRBV7-3 and TRBJ2-2): GAGVSQTPSNKVTEKGKYVELRCDPISGHTALYWYRQSLGQGPEFLIYFQGTGAADDSGLPNDRFFAVRPEGSVSTLKIQRTERGDSAVYLCASSLVPLGSGVTGELFFGEGSRLTVL.

V is TRBV30 and J is TRBJ2-1, with D maybe TRBD2 (5 bases). The CDR3 is 13 residues long. The V gene's germline CDR1 is GTSNPN and CDR2 SVGIG (reference sequence). Trimming took off 6 bases at V and 0 bases at J, with 9 bases between the two ends. In nucleotides, the CDR3 is TGTGCCTGTGCGGGCAGCTCCTACAATGAGCAGTTCTTC. Residues: CACAGSSYNEQFF.

This clone was counted a few times. The chain links TRBV28 to TRBJ2-1, with 10 bases lining up with TRBD2. The CDR3 totals 15 residues. Germline CDR1 and CDR2: MDHEN and SYDVKM. The ends lost 7 bases at V and 12 bases at J; junction bases unmatched: 15. The CDR3 DNA is TGTGCCAGCAACATCCCAACCAGCGGGAGGGCGGGGCAGTTCTTC. Its protein product is CASNIPTSGRAGQFF. Combining the CDR3 with reference TRBV28 and TRBJ2-1 gives the whole variable domain DVKVTQSSRYLVKRTGEKVFLECVQDMDHENMFWYRQDPGLGLRLIYFSYDVKMKEKGDIPEGYSVSREKKERFSLILESASTNQTSMYLCASNIPTSGRAGQFFGPGTRLTVL.

This clone was detected only once. The chain combines TRBV4-3 with TRBJ2-6, with TRBD2 as a possible D gene (6 bases). This CDR3 region has 16 residues. V dropped 0 bases and J dropped 2 bases, with 8 bases sitting between them. In germline, CDR1 is LGHNA, CDR2 YSLEER. The CDR3 sequence: CASSQDPGAGANVLTF. CDR3 sequence (DNA): TGCGCCAGCAGCCAAGATCCGGGGGCTGGGGCCAACGTCCTGACTTTC.

DNA for the CDR3: TGTGCATCCAGGGGAGGGTTATACGAGCAGTACTTC. It is translated as CASRGGLYEQYF. The V gene is TRBV6-1, the J gene TRBJ2-7, with D maybe TRBD2 (7 bases). Germline-derived CDR1 and CDR2 are MNHNS and SASEGT. The CDR3 runs to 12 residues.

The CDR3 is CASRPLASTDTQYF. The CDR3 DNA is TGTGCCAGCAGACCCTTAGCGAGCACAGATACGCAGTATTTT. J is TRBJ2-3 and V is TRBV6-5; possible D gene TRBD2, 5 bases. The CDR3 spans 14 residues. Per germline, CDR1 MNHEY and CDR2 SVGAGI. Between the trimmed V and J ends, which lost 6 bases and 0 bases, there was a span of 10 bases.